This T cell receptor beta chain is drawn from a study of glioma-infiltrating T cells after dendritic cell vaccination. Study in general: Autologous tumor lysate-pulsed dendritic cell vaccination was given between about 2003 and 2013.

Regarding this clone: Antigen unknown.

Study observations and caveats: TCR clonality showed no direct relationship with survival. The cohort had few patients with full blood and tumor sets.

The repertoire was sequenced with immunoSEQ multiplex PCR; TCRdb's copy has only in-frame clones and lacks some. The sample holds over 90,000 clones, 65% to 85% seen once. The sample's time point: after dendritic cell vaccination, including at tumor progression/relapse. This receptor was obtained from a human donor with glioblastoma. The source material was blood, sampled after dendritic cell vaccination.

Here the CDR3 DNA reads TGTGCCAGCAGTGACATCCGGGAAGGCTGGGGAGAGACCCAGTACTTC. It codes for CASSDIREGWGETQYF. The rearrangement joins TRBV2 to TRBJ2-5, with D perhaps matching TRBD2 (5 bases). Deletions cut 3 bases from V and 4 bases from J, with 18 bases between. CDR1 and CDR2 (germline): SNHLY, FYNNEI. The CDR3 has 16 amino acids.